The sequence of this TCR beta chain was determined in a study of radiation and T cells in renal cell carcinoma. Study-wide context: Nephrectomy followed 15 Gy stereotactic body radiation by 4 weeks.

Time point meaning: baseline pretreatment blood. As for treatment: 15 Gy SBRT to primary tumor, nephrectomy 4 weeks later. Blood was sampled at baseline, 2 weeks and 4 weeks after SBRT. Findings and limits, study-wide: Pretreatment tumor biopsies were lacking, so baseline clonotypes are unknown. Top tumor clonotypes rose in blood 2 weeks post-radiation, then contracted.

This CDR3 spans 17 amino acids. Trimming cost V 0 bases and J 0 bases, with 14 bases left between them. The germline CDR1 and CDR2 sequences are MGHRA and YSYEKL. This clone was seen a handful of times. Its antigen remains unidentified. Clones were read by immunoSEQ multiplex PCR, and TCRdb kept only the in-frame ones, dropping some. The data contain 130,000 to 150,000 clones, around nine tenths of them seen just once; the ten biggest clones take up 9.5% to 15%. This specimen was blood, taken from a patient whose treatment included radiotherapy and nephrectomy. The clonotype comes from a woman between 45 and 65 years old with renal cell carcinoma. The chain couples TRBV4-1 to TRBJ1-1, with a weak D call TRBD1 (5 bases). Here the CDR3 reads CASSQDVWQGLNTEAFF. As DNA, the CDR3 is TGCGCCAGCAGCCAAGATGTCTGGCAGGGCTTGAACACTGAAGCTTTCTTT.